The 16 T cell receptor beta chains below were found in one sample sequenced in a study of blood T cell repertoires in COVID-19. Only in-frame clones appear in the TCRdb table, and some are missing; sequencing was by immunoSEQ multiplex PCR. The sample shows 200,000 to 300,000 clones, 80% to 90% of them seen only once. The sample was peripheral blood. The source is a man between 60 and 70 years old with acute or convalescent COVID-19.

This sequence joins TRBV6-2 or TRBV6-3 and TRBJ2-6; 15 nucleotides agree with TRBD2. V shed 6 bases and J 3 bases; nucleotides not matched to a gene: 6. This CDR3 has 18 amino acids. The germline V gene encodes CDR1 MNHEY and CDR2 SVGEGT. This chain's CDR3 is CASSRPGLAGGGANVLTF. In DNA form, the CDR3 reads TGTGCCAGCAGCAGACCGGGACTAGCGGGAGGTGGGGCCAACGTCCTGACTTTC.

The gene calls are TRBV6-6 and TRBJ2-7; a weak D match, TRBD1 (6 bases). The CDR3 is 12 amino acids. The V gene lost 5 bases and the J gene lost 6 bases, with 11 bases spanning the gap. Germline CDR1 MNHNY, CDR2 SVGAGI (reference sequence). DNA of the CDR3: TGTGCCAGCAGTCCAGACAGGACCGAGCAGTACTTC. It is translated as CASSPDRTEQYF.

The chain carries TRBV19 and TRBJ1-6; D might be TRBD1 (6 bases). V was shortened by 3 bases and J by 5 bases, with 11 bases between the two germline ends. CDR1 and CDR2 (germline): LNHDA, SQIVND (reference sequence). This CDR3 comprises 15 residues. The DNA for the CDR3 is TGTGCCAGTAGTATTTCAGGACAGCATAATTCACCCCTCCACTTT. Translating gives CASSISGQHNSPLHF.

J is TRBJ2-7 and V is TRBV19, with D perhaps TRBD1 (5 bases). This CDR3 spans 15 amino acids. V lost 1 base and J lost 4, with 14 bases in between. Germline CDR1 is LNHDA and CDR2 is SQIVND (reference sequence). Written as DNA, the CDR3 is TGTGCCAGTAGTATAGGACTGGGGCACGGGTACGAGCAGTACTTC. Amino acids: CASSIGLGHGYEQYF.

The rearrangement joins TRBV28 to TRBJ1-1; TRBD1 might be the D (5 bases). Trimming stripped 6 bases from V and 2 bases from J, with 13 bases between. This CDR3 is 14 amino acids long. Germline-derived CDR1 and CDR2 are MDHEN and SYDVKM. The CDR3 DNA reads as TGTGCCAGCAGGGAGGGGTCCCCTAACACTGAAGCTTTCTTT. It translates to CASREGSPNTEAFF. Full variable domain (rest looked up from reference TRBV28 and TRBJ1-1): DVKVTQSSRYLVKRTGEKVFLECVQDMDHENMFWYRQDPGLGLRLIYFSYDVKMKEKGDIPEGYSVSREKKERFSLILESASTNQTSMYLCASREGSPNTEAFFGQGTRLTVV.

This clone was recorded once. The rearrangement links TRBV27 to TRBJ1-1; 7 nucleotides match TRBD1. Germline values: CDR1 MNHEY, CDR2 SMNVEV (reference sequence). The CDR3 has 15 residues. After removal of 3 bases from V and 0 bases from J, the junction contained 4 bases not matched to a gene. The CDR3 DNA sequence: TGTGCCAGCAGTTTCGCCGGGACAGTGAACACTGAAGCTTTCTTT. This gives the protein CASSFAGTVNTEAFF.

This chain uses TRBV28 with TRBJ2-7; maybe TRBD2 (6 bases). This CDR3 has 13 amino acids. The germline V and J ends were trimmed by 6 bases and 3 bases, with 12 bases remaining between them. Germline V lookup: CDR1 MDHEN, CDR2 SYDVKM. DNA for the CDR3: TGTGCCAGCAGCCCCCGGGGGAGCTACGAGCAGTACTTC. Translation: CASSPRGSYEQYF. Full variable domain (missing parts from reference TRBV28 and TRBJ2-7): DVKVTQSSRYLVKRTGEKVFLECVQDMDHENMFWYRQDPGLGLRLIYFSYDVKMKEKGDIPEGYSVSREKKERFSLILESASTNQTSMYLCASSPRGSYEQYFGPGTRLTVT.

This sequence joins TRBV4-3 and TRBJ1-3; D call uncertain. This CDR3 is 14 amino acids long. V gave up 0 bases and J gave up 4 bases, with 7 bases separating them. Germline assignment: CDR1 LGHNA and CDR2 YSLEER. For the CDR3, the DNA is TGCGCCAGCAGCCAAGATCCGGTCGGAAACACCATATATTTT. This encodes CASSQDPVGNTIYF.

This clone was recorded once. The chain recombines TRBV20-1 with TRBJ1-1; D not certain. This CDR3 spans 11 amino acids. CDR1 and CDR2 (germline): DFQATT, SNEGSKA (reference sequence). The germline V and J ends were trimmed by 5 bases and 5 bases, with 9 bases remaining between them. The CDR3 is CSAQRRTEAFF. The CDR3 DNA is TGCAGTGCTCAACGCCGGACTGAAGCTTTCTTT.

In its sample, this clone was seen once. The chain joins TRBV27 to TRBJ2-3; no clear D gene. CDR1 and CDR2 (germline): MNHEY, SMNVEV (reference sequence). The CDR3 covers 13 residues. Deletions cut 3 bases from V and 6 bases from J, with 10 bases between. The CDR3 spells CASSFKTWDTQYF. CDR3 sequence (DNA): TGTGCCAGCAGTTTTAAGACTTGGGATACGCAGTATTTT.

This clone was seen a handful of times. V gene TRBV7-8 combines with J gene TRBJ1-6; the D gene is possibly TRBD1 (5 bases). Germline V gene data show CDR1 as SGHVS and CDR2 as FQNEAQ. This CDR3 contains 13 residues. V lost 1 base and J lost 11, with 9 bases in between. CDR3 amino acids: CASSLGDFPPLHF. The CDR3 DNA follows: TGTGCCAGCAGCTTAGGGGACTTCCCACCCCTCCACTTT.

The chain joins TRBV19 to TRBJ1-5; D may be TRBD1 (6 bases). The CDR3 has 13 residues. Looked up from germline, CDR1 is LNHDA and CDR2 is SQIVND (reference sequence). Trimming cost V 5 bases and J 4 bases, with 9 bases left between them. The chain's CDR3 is CASSSDRNQPQHF. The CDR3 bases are TGTGCCAGTAGTTCTGACAGGAATCAGCCCCAGCATTTT.

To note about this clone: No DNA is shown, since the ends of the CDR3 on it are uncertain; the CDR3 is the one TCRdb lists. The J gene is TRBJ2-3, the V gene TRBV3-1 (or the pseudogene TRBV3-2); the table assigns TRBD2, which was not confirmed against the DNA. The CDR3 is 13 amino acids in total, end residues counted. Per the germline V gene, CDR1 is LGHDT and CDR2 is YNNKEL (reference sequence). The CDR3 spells CASSSSGGDTQYF.

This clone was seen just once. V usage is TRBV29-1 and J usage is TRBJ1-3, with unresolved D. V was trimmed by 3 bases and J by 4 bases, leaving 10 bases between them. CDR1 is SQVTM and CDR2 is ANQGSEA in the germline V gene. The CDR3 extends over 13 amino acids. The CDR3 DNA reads TGCAGCGTTGAGGGCGTATCCGGAAACACCATATATTTT. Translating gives CSVEGVSGNTIYF.

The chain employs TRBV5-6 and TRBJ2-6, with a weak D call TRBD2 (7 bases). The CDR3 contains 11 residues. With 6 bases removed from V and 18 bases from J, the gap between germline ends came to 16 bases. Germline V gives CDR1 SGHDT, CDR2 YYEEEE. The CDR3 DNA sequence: TGTGCCAGCAACCTACAGGGACTATGGACTTTC. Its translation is CASNLQGLWTF.

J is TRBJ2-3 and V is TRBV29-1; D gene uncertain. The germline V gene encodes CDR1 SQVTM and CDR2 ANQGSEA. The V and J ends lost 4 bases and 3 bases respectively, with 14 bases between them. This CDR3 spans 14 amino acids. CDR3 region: CSVAEVGLTDTQYF. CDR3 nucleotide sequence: TGCAGCGTTGCCGAGGTCGGCCTAACAGATACGCAGTATTTT.